This T cell receptor beta chain was profiled in a study of identical twins. The CDR3 sequence is 15 residues long. Germline V gives CDR1 MNHGY, CDR2 SVAAGI. J was trimmed by 3 bases and V by 6 bases; bases with no gene match: 5. A universal primer site was created by template switching, with the cDNA bearing unique molecular identifiers. TCRdb called the 5' RACE reads again in MiXCR, with one record for every CDR3 protein. The data contain some 660,000 distinct CDR3 sequences, less than 10% of them singletons. These same records also appear under a second study, on yellow fever vaccine responses in identical twins.

The sequencing input was PBMCs. This TCR was sampled from a woman under 30 in good health. The rearrangement joins TRBV6-9 to TRBJ2-5, with 12 bases matching TRBD2. As DNA, the CDR3 is TGTGCCAGCAGAATTAGGACTAGCGGGGAAGAGACCCAGTACTTC. Amino acids: CASRIRTSGEETQYF.